One sample yielded the 32 T cell receptor beta chains listed below, sequenced in a study of T-cell memory formation after mild COVID-19. TCRdb fed the 5' RACE reads into MiXCR, producing one record per CDR3 protein. The repertoire holds about 240,000 distinct CDR3 sequences, with 7.5% to 10% as singletons. Sequencing input: PBMCs or a T cell subset sorted from them (not recorded which). These receptors were taken from a young man who had mild COVID-19 (a few samples of this study predate the infection). Cell type and time point are not known.

This clonotype was seen a few times. The CDR3 region is CASSNRDRVYEQYF. The DNA of the CDR3 is TGTGCCAGCAGTAACCGGGACAGGGTCTACGAGCAGTACTTC. V usage is TRBV7-2 and J usage is TRBJ2-7, with 9 bases matching TRBD1. V lost 6 bases, J lost 3 bases, and 6 bases stayed unmatched. This CDR3 has 14 amino acids. In germline, CDR1 is SGHTA, CDR2 FQGNSA. Together with reference TRBV7-2 and TRBJ2-7, the CDR3 gives the full variable domain: GAGVSQSPSNKVTEKGKDVELRCDPISGHTALYWYRQSLGQGLEFLIYFQGNSAPDKSGLPSDRFSAERTGGSVSTLTIQRTQQEDSAVYLCASSNRDRVYEQYFGPGTRLTVT.

The table lists this clonotype with a few counts. The chain carries TRBV5-1 and TRBJ2-1, with D perhaps matching TRBD1 or TRBD2 (5 bases each). Germline V CDR1 and CDR2: SGHRS, YFSETQ. The germline V and J ends were trimmed by 4 bases and 0 bases, with 14 bases remaining between them. This CDR3 contains 16 residues. In nucleotides, the CDR3 is TGCGCCAGCAGCCTGGGGCGAGGGAGCTCCTACAATGAGCAGTTCTTC. It yields the protein CASSLGRGSSYNEQFF.

The sample holds a few counts of this clonotype. The chain is built from TRBV10-3 and TRBJ1-4, with D perhaps matching TRBD1 (6 bases). The germline CDR1 and CDR2 sequences are ENHRY and SYGVKD. CDR3 length: 17 residues. With 7 bases removed from V and 2 bases from J, the gap between germline ends came to 20 bases. CDR3 in amino acids: CAIKAGHRLGTNEKLFF. Here the CDR3 DNA reads TGTGCCATCAAGGCGGGACATCGGCTCGGGACTAATGAAAAACTGTTTTTT.

The chain has TRBV12-3 or TRBV12-4 and TRBJ2-6; D perhaps matches TRBD1 (6 bases). The CDR3 sequence is 16 residues long. The V end was cut by 7 bases, the J end by 0 bases, with 13 bases between. The CDR3 sequence: CASTDRTFSGANVLTF. The CDR3 DNA sequence: TGTGCCAGCACCGACAGGACCTTCTCTGGGGCCAACGTCCTGACTTTC.

This clonotype was seen more than once but under ten times. The chain links TRBV25-1 to TRBJ2-1; TRBD2 agrees at 7 bases. Germline V gene sequence: CDR1 MGHDK, CDR2 SYGVNS. The V segment lost 3 bases and the J segment 10 bases; nucleotides outside the gene matches: 6. This CDR3 has 13 residues. This CDR3 is CASSDGPGGEQFF. The CDR3 bases are TGTGCCAGCAGTGATGGGCCCGGGGGGGAGCAGTTCTTC.

The chain couples TRBV7-6 to TRBJ2-1, with D perhaps matching TRBD2 (6 bases). The CDR3 is made up of 13 amino acids. Trimming removed 10 bases at V and 8 bases at J, with 18 bases between. CDR1 and CDR2 from the germline V gene are SGHVS and FNYEAQ. In DNA, the CDR3 is TGTGCCAACCGGGACTCCAATTTGGATGAGCAGTTCTTC. Protein sequence: CANRDSNLDEQFF.

V is TRBV7-8 and J is TRBJ1-1; D might be TRBD1 (6 bases). Trimming shortened V by 7 bases and J by 4 bases, and 13 bases separated the two germline ends. Germline CDR1 is SGHVS and CDR2 is FQNEAQ. The CDR3 spans 13 residues. The CDR3 spells CASTGQQGTEAFF. The CDR3 DNA is TGTGCCAGCACCGGACAGCAGGGCACTGAAGCTTTCTTT.

V is TRBV5-1 and J is TRBJ1-1, with a weak D call TRBD1 (6 bases). In germline, CDR1 is SGHRS, CDR2 YFSETQ. Trimming took 3 bases from V and 3 from J, leaving 18 bases between them. The CDR3 loop spans 16 amino acids. CDR3 amino acids: CASSSPGRGGDTEAFF. CDR3 DNA: TGCGCCAGCAGCTCCCCGGGCAGGGGAGGGGACACTGAAGCTTTCTTT.

This clonotype was found a few times. The V call is TRBV7-9, the J call TRBJ2-6; D is uncertain. Trimming took 3 bases from V and 0 from J, leaving 6 bases between them. There are 15 residues in the CDR3. CDR1 and CDR2 from the germline V gene are SEHNR and FQNEAQ (reference sequence). CDR3 sequence reads: CASSFSPSGANVLTF. DNA of the CDR3: TGTGCCAGCAGCTTTTCCCCCTCTGGGGCCAACGTCCTGACTTTC.

The chain carries TRBV4-1 and TRBJ2-1, with 14 bases lining up with TRBD2. The CDR3 consists of 20 residues. Germline V gene sequence: CDR1 MGHRA, CDR2 YSYEKL. V shed 3 bases, J shed 0 bases, and the junction held 10 bases outside the gene matches. The CDR3 nucleotides read TGCGCCAGCAGCCAGGGATATTGGACTAGCGGGGGGACCTCCTACAATGAGCAGTTCTTC. Its protein product is CASSQGYWTSGGTSYNEQFF.

This clonotype has ten or more counts. V and J are TRBV18 and TRBJ2-3; D is possibly TRBD1 or TRBD2 (5 bases each). V shed 4 bases and J shed 3 bases, with 11 bases lying between them. The CDR3 loop spans 14 amino acids. Germline V gene data show CDR1 as KGHSH and CDR2 as LQKENI. The CDR3 DNA sequence: TGTGCCAGCTCACGCCTGGGGGAAACAGATACGCAGTATTTT. Amino acids: CASSRLGETDTQYF.

This clonotype has at least ten counts. The chain employs TRBV23-1 and TRBJ2-1, with D unclear. TRBV23-1 is designated an ORF whose function remains uncertain. V lost 1 base to trimming and J lost 9 bases, with 13 bases between them. This CDR3 spans 14 amino acids. The DNA of the CDR3 is TGCGCCAGCAGTCAATGTCGTCACGTCGGTGAGCAGTTCTTC. Translated: CASSQCRHVGEQFF.

The V call is TRBV7-9, the J call TRBJ1-5; D not resolved. CDR3 length equals 14 residues. Germline V lookup: CDR1 SEHNR, CDR2 FQNEAQ (reference sequence). V was shortened by 3 bases and J by 0 bases, with 6 bases between the two germline ends. This chain's CDR3 is CASSFTDSNQPQHF. The CDR3, as DNA: TGTGCCAGCAGCTTTACGGATAGCAATCAGCCCCAGCATTTT.

This clonotype showed up many times. This chain connects TRBV6-5 to TRBJ2-3; 9 bases are shared with TRBD2. There are 17 residues in the CDR3. The V gene end was trimmed by 0 bases and the J gene end by 5 bases; junction bases not matched to a gene: 9. Germline V CDR1 and CDR2: MNHEY, SVGAGI. The CDR3 DNA follows: TGTGCCAGCAGTTACTCGAGGCCTAGCGGGGTTAGAGATACGCAGTATTTT. Translated, it gives CASSYSRPSGVRDTQYF.

The CDR3 coding sequence is TGCAGTGCTCGCAATTCCAGGGTCCCCTACAATGAGCAGTTCTTC. As protein: CSARNSRVPYNEQFF. This rearrangement joins TRBV20-1 to TRBJ2-1, with D perhaps matching TRBD1 (5 bases). The CDR3 is made up of 15 amino acids. CDR1 and CDR2 (germline): DFQATT, SNEGSKA (reference sequence). The V gene lost 5 bases and the J gene lost 2 bases, with 16 bases spanning the gap.

This chain connects TRBV7-2 to TRBJ1-5, with a possible D match to TRBD1 (5 bases). In germline, CDR1 is SGHTA, CDR2 FQGNSA. There are 14 residues in the CDR3. Between the trimmed V and J ends, which lost 5 bases and 5 bases, there was a span of 13 bases. CDR3 in amino acids: CASSTYQGYQPQHF. The CDR3 nucleotides read TGTGCCAGCAGCACGTATCAGGGATATCAGCCCCAGCATTTT.

In its sample, this clonotype was seen a few times. J is TRBJ2-7 and V is TRBV6-2 or TRBV6-3; D gene uncertain. V shed 2 bases and J shed 2 bases, with 4 bases lying between them. The germline gives CDR1 MNHEY, CDR2 SVGEGT. The CDR3 sequence is 12 residues long. CDR3: CASSYVPYEQYV. In DNA, the CDR3 is TGTGCCAGCAGTTACGTCCCCTACGAGCAGTACGTC.

In its sample, this clonotype is hyperexpanded. The V gene is TRBV5-6, the J gene TRBJ2-1; 7 bases map to TRBD1. The V gene's germline CDR1 is SGHDT and CDR2 YYEEEE. Germline trimming cut 4 bases from V and 5 bases from J; bases unmatched to any gene: 6. The CDR3 runs to 14 residues. CDR3 sequence (DNA): TGTGCCAGCAGCCCGCCGGGACAGCACAATGAGCAGTTCTTC. Protein sequence: CASSPPGQHNEQFF.

CDR3 sequence: CASSRTGTSGETQYF. The CDR3 bases are TGCGCCAGCAGCCGCACCGGGACTAGCGGGGAGACCCAGTACTTC. The chain recombines TRBV5-1 with TRBJ2-5; 12 bases map to TRBD2. Germline CDR1 is SGHRS and CDR2 is YFSETQ. After removal of 4 bases from V and 5 bases from J, the junction contained 6 bases not matched to a gene. CDR3 size: 15 residues.

This clonotype has a handful of counts. The chain employs TRBV11-3 and TRBJ1-1, with D perhaps matching TRBD1 (5 bases). V was clipped by 5 bases and J by 9 bases, with 16 bases between them. Germline values: CDR1 SGHNT, CDR2 YENEEA. The length of the CDR3 is 13 residues. The CDR3 coding sequence is TGTGCCAGCAGCGTGGGACCGCAAAGGCAAGCTTTCTTT. Amino acid sequence: CASSVGPQRQAFF.

The chain carries TRBV3-1 and TRBJ2-4; D tentatively reads TRBD1 or TRBD2 (5 bases each). The CDR3 spans 15 residues. V was clipped by 0 bases and J by 8 bases, with 14 bases between them. The V gene's germline CDR1 is LGHDT and CDR2 YNNKEL (reference sequence). The CDR3 region has the DNA TGTGCCAGCAGCCAAGATCTGAGGGGAAAGGACATTCAGTACTTC. Translation gives CASSQDLRGKDIQYF.

The chain joins TRBV6-2 or TRBV6-3 to TRBJ1-5; D might be TRBD1 (6 bases). Germline V gives CDR1 MNHEY, CDR2 SVGEGT. The CDR3 has 15 residues. The V and J ends lost 5 bases and 1 base respectively, with 12 bases between them. CDR3 coding DNA: TGTGCCAGCAGTACAGGGAGATCCAGCAATCAGCCCCAGCATTTT. Its protein product is CASSTGRSSNQPQHF.

This chain uses TRBV28 with TRBJ2-3; TRBD2 is a possible D gene (6 bases). The germline CDR1 and CDR2 sequences are MDHEN and SYDVKM. This CDR3 has 14 amino acids. V lost 2 bases and J lost 2, with 8 bases in between. This CDR3 reads CASSLRDSTDTQYF. The CDR3 bases are TGTGCCAGCAGTTTAAGGGACTCCACAGATACGCAGTATTTT.

The rearrangement uses TRBV7-8 and TRBJ2-3; a possible D gene is TRBD2 (6 bases). The CDR3 is made up of 17 amino acids. Deletions cut 1 base from V and 2 bases from J, with 16 bases between. Per the germline V gene, CDR1 is SGHVS and CDR2 is FQNEAQ. The CDR3 loop reads CASSLEAGQQLTDTQYF. CDR3 DNA sequence: TGTGCCAGCAGCTTAGAAGCGGGTCAGCAACTCACAGATACGCAGTATTTT.

This clonotype came up many times. The chain employs TRBV29-1 and TRBJ1-1; TRBD1 is a possible D gene (6 bases). The germline V and J ends were trimmed by 2 bases and 6 bases, with 16 bases remaining between them. Germline CDR1 and CDR2: SQVTM and ANQGSEA. The CDR3 sequence is 14 residues long. The CDR3 DNA is TGCAGCGTTGAATTGGGACATGGGCCCTCTGAAGCTTTCTTT. Its protein product is CSVELGHGPSEAFF.

There are a few counts of this clonotype. The CDR3 here is CASSQDKRGWGMNTEAFF. DNA for the CDR3: TGCGCCAGCAGCCAAGATAAACGGGGGTGGGGAATGAACACTGAAGCTTTCTTT. V and J are TRBV4-3 and TRBJ1-1; tentatively, D is TRBD1 (5 bases). The ends were cut back, 0 bases at V and 0 bases at J, with 17 bases in the middle. Germline lookup yields CDR1 LGHNA and CDR2 YSLEER. CDR3 size: 18 residues.

This chain joins TRBV15 and TRBJ1-1, with no clear D. From germline, CDR1 is LNHNV and CDR2 YYDKDF (reference sequence). This CDR3 is built from 14 residues. Trimming cost V 0 bases and J 1 base, with 6 bases left between them. The CDR3 reads CATSRDLTNTEAFF. CDR3 DNA sequence: TGTGCCACCAGCAGAGATCTTACGAACACTGAAGCTTTCTTT.

This chain connects TRBV21-1 to TRBJ2-7; TRBD1, the table's D call, lacks a check against the DNA. TRBV21-1 is marked as a pseudogene. The CDR3 has 19 amino acids. The CDR3 nucleotides read TGTGCCAGCAGCAAAGTTTCCACTTTTATGACAGGTTCGTTTTCTAGGCAGTACGTC. Its protein product is CASSKVSTFMTGSFSRQYV.

This clonotype has only a few counts. The rearrangement uses TRBV11-2 and TRBJ1-3, with 7 bases identical to TRBD1. The length of the CDR3 is 16 residues. V lost 5 bases to trimming and J lost 3 bases; unmatched junction nucleotides: 10. Germline values: CDR1 SGHAT, CDR2 FQNNGV. For the CDR3, the DNA is TGTGCCAGCAGCCACTATAGGGGGCTGGGTGGAAACACCATATATTTT. Encoded protein: CASSHYRGLGGNTIYF.

This clonotype appeared a few times. The chain joins TRBV7-3 to TRBJ1-1, with TRBD1 matching over 8 bases. Germline CDR1 is SGHTA and CDR2 is FQGTGA. This CDR3 region has 15 residues. J was trimmed by 5 bases and V by 1 base; bases with no gene match: 6. The CDR3 DNA reads as TGTGCCAGCAGCTTAATTCAGGGGGCTAGGACTGAAGCTTTCTTT. This sequence encodes CASSLIQGARTEAFF. The variable domain in full, completed from reference TRBV7-3 and TRBJ1-1, reads GAGVSQTPSNKVTEKGKYVELRCDPISGHTALYWYRQSLGQGPEFLIYFQGTGAADDSGLPNDRFFAVRPEGSVSTLKIQRTERGDSAVYLCASSLIQGARTEAFFGQGTRLTVV.

This clonotype has a handful of counts. V usage is TRBV4-1 and J usage is TRBJ2-7; 11 positions match TRBD2. The CDR3 length is 18 residues. Germline CDR1 MGHRA, CDR2 YSYEKL. Trimming removed 4 bases from V and 0 bases from J; junction bases left unmatched: 11. CDR3 region: CASSPRSSGGPSSYEQYF. CDR3 sequence (DNA): TGCGCCAGCAGCCCCCGTTCTAGCGGGGGGCCTAGCTCCTACGAGCAGTACTTC.

CDR3 residues: CASSSGLTGGGTEAFF. The CDR3, as DNA: TGTGCCAGCAGCTCGGGTTTGACAGGGGGCGGCACTGAAGCTTTCTTT. The chain couples TRBV7-9 to TRBJ1-1, with 10 positions matching TRBD1. The junction had 9 bases not matched to a gene; V was cut back by 4 bases and J by 4 bases. This CDR3 has 16 residues. Germline V lookup: CDR1 SEHNR, CDR2 FQNEAQ (reference sequence).